The 32 T cell receptor beta chains below come from one sample, sequenced in a study of vaccination effects on CD4 cells after COVID-19. Antigen-specific CD4+ T cells were expanded (with viral peptide pools) by the ViraFEST assay ahead of sequencing. Subsequent to ten to eleven days of culture, CD4+ T cells were isolated. The person had PCR-confirmed SARS-CoV-2 infection between March and December 2020. Profiled with immunoSEQ multiplex PCR; TCRdb holds only in-frame clones, not every one. The table includes about 33,000 clones, about three quarters detected once. These receptors are not linked to any known antigen. The sample consisted of CD4+ T cells from PBMCs cultured with HCoV-NL63 spike peptides, taken before COVID-19 vaccination. These receptors originate from a human donor who had a prior SARS-CoV-2 infection.

The J gene is TRBJ1-1, the V gene TRBV7-9; D remains ambiguous. The germline gives CDR1 SEHNR, CDR2 FQNEAQ (reference sequence). The CDR3 is made up of 13 amino acids. The V end was cut by 2 bases, the J end by 4 bases, with 8 bases between. The CDR3 DNA reads TGTGCCAGCAGCTTATATGCCAGCACTGAAGCTTTCTTT. Translating it yields CASSLYASTEAFF.

The chain is built from TRBV2 and TRBJ1-4; 9 nucleotides align to TRBD1. The junction had 6 bases not matched to a gene; V was cut back by 8 bases and J by 11 bases. From germline, CDR1 is SNHLY and CDR2 FYNNEI. The CDR3 is 12 amino acids. CDR3 sequence: CASGTGPQKLFF. The CDR3 region has the DNA TGTGCCAGCGGGACAGGGCCCCAGAAACTGTTTTTT. Full variable domain (rest looked up from reference TRBV2 and TRBJ1-4): EPEVTQTPSHQVTQMGQEVILRCVPISNHLYFYWYRQILGQKVEFLVSFYNNEISEKSEIFDDQFSVERPDGSNFTLKIRSTKLEDSAMYFCASGTGPQKLFFGSGTQLSVL.

This clone came up a few times. The chain joins TRBV6-1 to TRBJ2-2; a weak D match, TRBD2 (5 bases). Germline V gene data show CDR1 as MNHNS and CDR2 as SASEGT. This CDR3 has 16 amino acids. V was trimmed by 0 bases and J by 5 bases, leaving 13 bases between them. The CDR3 nucleotides are TGTGCCAGCAGTGAAGCTTCCTACCCGGGGACCGGGGAGCTGTTTTTT. Translating it yields CASSEASYPGTGELFF.

This chain joins TRBV19 and TRBJ1-3; possibly TRBD1 for D (6 bases). Germline assignment: CDR1 LNHDA and CDR2 SQIVND (reference sequence). This CDR3 region has 14 residues. The V end was cut by 7 bases, the J end by 0 bases, with 10 bases between. The CDR3 region has the DNA TGTGCCAGTATCGACAGGACCTCTGGAAACACCATATATTTT. As protein: CASIDRTSGNTIYF.

This rearrangement joins TRBV10-3 to TRBJ2-3, with a tentative D call TRBD2 (6 bases). Per germline, CDR1 ENHRY and CDR2 SYGVKD. V lost 4 bases, J lost 0 bases, and 14 bases lay in between. This CDR3 comprises 16 residues. This chain's CDR3 is CAISGKLAASTDTQYF. CDR3 DNA sequence: TGTGCCATCAGTGGGAAGTTAGCGGCTAGCACAGATACGCAGTATTTT.

This clone appeared a single time. V and J are TRBV5-1 and TRBJ2-7; 8 bases match TRBD2. V dropped 4 bases and J dropped 7; count of bases not matched to a gene: 13. This CDR3 contains 15 residues. Germline assignment: CDR1 SGHRS and CDR2 YFSETQ. CDR3 sequence: CASSAPRGGSWEQYF. The CDR3 bases are TGCGCCAGCAGCGCCCCCCGGGGGGGTTCGTGGGAGCAGTACTTC.

A few counts support this clone. The chain has TRBV5-1 and TRBJ2-1; D possibly corresponds to TRBD1 (6 bases). V shed 4 bases and J shed 0 bases, with 17 bases lying between them. The CDR3 is 17 residues long. Germline V lookup: CDR1 SGHRS, CDR2 YFSETQ. The CDR3 loop reads CASSTELDSFSYNEQFF. CDR3 in DNA: TGCGCCAGCAGCACCGAACTGGACAGCTTCTCCTACAATGAGCAGTTCTTC.

This chain connects TRBV20-1 to TRBJ1-2; D unclear. V lost 5 bases, J lost 8 bases, and 12 bases lay in between. The CDR3 contains 11 residues. Germline loops: CDR1 DFQATT, CDR2 SNEGSKA (reference sequence). The CDR3 region has the DNA TGCAGTGCTGGTGACGGCCGAGGCTACACCTTC. Translation: CSAGDGRGYTF.

The chain employs TRBV27 and TRBJ1-5; no clear D. Trimming removed 3 bases from V and 5 bases from J, with 8 bases in between. The CDR3 spans 13 residues. Germline CDR1 is MNHEY and CDR2 is SMNVEV (reference sequence). CDR3 protein: CASSFVGDQPQHF. The CDR3 region has the DNA TGTGCCAGCAGTTTTGTCGGGGATCAGCCCCAGCATTTT.

The gene calls are TRBV5-4 and TRBJ2-1; 13 bases agree with TRBD2. Germline V gene data show CDR1 as SGHNT and CDR2 as YYREEE (reference sequence). The V segment lost 1 base and the J segment 3 bases; nucleotides outside the gene matches: 7. The CDR3 is 18 amino acids. The CDR3, as DNA: TGTGCCAGCAGCTTGACTAGCGGGGGGGACTCCAACTACAATGAGCAGTTCTTC. Its protein product is CASSLTSGGDSNYNEQFF.

This clone appeared a few times. The genes are TRBV7-2 and TRBJ2-5; TRBD2 might be the D (6 bases). Trimming shortened V by 1 base and J by 2 bases, and 11 bases separated the two germline ends. Per germline, CDR1 SGHTA and CDR2 FQGNSA. The CDR3 is made up of 15 amino acids. In DNA, the CDR3 is TGTGCCAGCAGCTTAGTCTGGGGAGGACAAGAGACCCAGTACTTC. Protein sequence: CASSLVWGGQETQYF.

The chain uses TRBV2 and TRBJ2-3; possibly TRBD2 for D (5 bases). Trimming shortened V by 4 bases and J by 2 bases, and 16 bases separated the two germline ends. CDR3 size: 16 residues. The germline V gene encodes CDR1 SNHLY and CDR2 FYNNEI. The CDR3 bases are TGTGCCAGCAGTGCACTGGACTCGAGAAACACAGATACGCAGTATTTT. Translation gives CASSALDSRNTDTQYF.

This clone was observed a handful of times. The chain carries TRBV5-1 and TRBJ1-2; D unclear. V was shortened by 3 bases and J by 4 bases, with 10 bases between the two germline ends. The germline V gene has CDR1 SGHRS and CDR2 YFSETQ. This CDR3 spans 13 amino acids. The chain's CDR3 is CASSSGGLYGYTF. CDR3 DNA sequence: TGCGCCAGCAGCTCCGGCGGGCTCTATGGCTACACCTTC.

V usage is TRBV5-4 and J usage is TRBJ2-3; D possibly corresponds to TRBD1 (7 bases). CDR3 size: 16 residues. Deletions cut 2 bases from V and 4 bases from J, with 17 bases between. CDR1 is SGHNT, CDR2 YYREEE, per germline (reference sequence). The CDR3 sequence: CASSFPGGLGPDTQYF. In DNA form, the CDR3 reads TGTGCCAGCAGCTTTCCAGGGGGGCTGGGACCAGATACGCAGTATTTT.

J is TRBJ2-2 and V is TRBV30; D uncertain. The germline V gene has CDR1 GTSNPN and CDR2 SVGIG (reference sequence). V lost 7 bases, J lost 6 bases, and 15 bases lay in between. CDR3 length: 13 residues. CDR3 nucleotide sequence: TGTGCCTTCGGACGGGTAACGGCCGGGGAGCTGTTTTTT. As protein: CAFGRVTAGELFF.

This chain's CDR3 is CAWRASGANVLTF. The DNA of the CDR3 is TGTGCCTGGAGAGCCAGTGGGGCCAACGTCCTGACTTTC. The gene calls are TRBV30 and TRBJ2-6; D is unclear. V lost 3 bases to trimming and J lost 3 bases, with 6 bases between them. The CDR3 has 13 residues. Germline CDR1 and CDR2: GTSNPN and SVGIG (reference sequence).

The chain combines TRBV6-5 with TRBJ1-5; D is uncertain. Germline V gene data show CDR1 as MNHEY and CDR2 as SVGAGI. This CDR3 contains 13 residues. V was clipped by 9 bases and J by 5 bases, with 14 bases between them. The CDR3 sequence is CARSAGPDQPQHF. The CDR3 DNA is TGTGCCAGGTCCGCGGGCCCGGATCAGCCCCAGCATTTT.

This rearrangement joins TRBV5-5 to TRBJ2-5; 9 bases fit TRBD2. With 2 bases clipped from V and 3 bases from J, the junction kept 2 bases outside the gene matches. CDR1 SGHKS and CDR2 YYEKEE come from the germline V gene (reference sequence). The CDR3 totals 14 residues. The CDR3 nucleotides are TGTGCCAGCAGCTTAGTAGCGGGGGAAGAGACCCAGTACTTC. Protein sequence: CASSLVAGEETQYF.

The V and J genes are TRBV18 and TRBJ2-2; D remains unclear. V gave up 2 bases and J gave up 4 bases, with 8 bases separating them. In germline, CDR1 is KGHSH, CDR2 LQKENI. CDR3 length: 14 amino acids. CDR3 residues: CASSPGVGTGELFF. CDR3 in DNA: TGTGCCAGCTCACCAGGGGTGGGCACCGGGGAGCTGTTTTTT.

V gene TRBV5-6 combines with J gene TRBJ1-1; 8 bases fit TRBD1. The CDR3 spans 14 residues. After removal of 4 bases from V and 4 bases from J, the junction contained 6 bases not matched to a gene. Germline CDR1 reads SGHDT; CDR2 reads YYEEEE. The CDR3 DNA reads TGTGCCAGCAGCCTGGACAGGGATCTCACTGAAGCTTTCTTT. It specifies CASSLDRDLTEAFF. The whole variable domain, remainder taken from reference TRBV5-6 and TRBJ1-1, is DAGVTQSPTHLIKTRGQQVTLRCSPKSGHDTVSWYQQALGQGPQFIFQYYEEEERQRGNFPDRFSGHQFPNYSSELNVNALLLGDSALYLCASSLDRDLTEAFFGQGTRLTVV.

The gene calls are TRBV29-1 and TRBJ2-3; a possible D gene is TRBD1 (6 bases). The V end lost 4 bases, the J end lost 6 bases, and 17 bases lay between the germline ends. The CDR3 is made up of 14 amino acids. Germline loops: CDR1 SQVTM, CDR2 ANQGSEA. The CDR3: CSVGLRGSADTQYF. In nucleotides, the CDR3 is TGCAGCGTTGGCCTCAGGGGTTCAGCCGATACGCAGTATTTT.

This clone came up once. The V gene is TRBV9, the J gene TRBJ2-3; D possibly corresponds to TRBD2 (5 bases). Germline CDR1 is SGDLS and CDR2 is YYNGEE. V shed 0 bases and J shed 8 bases, with 16 bases lying between them. CDR3 size: 15 residues. The chain's CDR3 is CASSVGTSGSGTQYF. The CDR3 DNA follows: TGTGCCAGCAGCGTAGGCACTAGTGGCTCGGGTACGCAGTATTTT.

V is TRBV20-1 and J is TRBJ2-5; tentative D call: TRBD1 (5 bases). The CDR3 covers 13 residues. CDR1 and CDR2 from the germline V gene are DFQATT and SNEGSKA (reference sequence). V gave up 6 bases and J gave up 2 bases, with 13 bases separating them. The CDR3 loop reads CSASWTNQETQYF. In DNA, the CDR3 is TGCAGTGCCAGTTGGACAAATCAAGAGACCCAGTACTTC.

The chain employs TRBV7-2 and TRBJ2-7; 8 bases are a match to TRBD2. Germline loops: CDR1 SGHTA, CDR2 FQGNSA. After removal of 4 bases from V and 1 base from J, the junction contained 9 bases not matched to a gene. CDR3 length equals 16 residues. The DNA for the CDR3 is TGTGCCAGCAGCTGGCGGGGGGCTAGCGGGTCCTACGAGCAGTACTTC. The encoded protein is CASSWRGASGSYEQYF. Full variable domain (outside the CDR3, taken from reference TRBV7-2 and TRBJ2-7): GAGVSQSPSNKVTEKGKDVELRCDPISGHTALYWYRQSLGQGLEFLIYFQGNSAPDKSGLPSDRFSAERTGGSVSTLTIQRTQQEDSAVYLCASSWRGASGSYEQYFGPGTRLTVT.

The chain joins TRBV7-2 to TRBJ2-1; 16 bases map to TRBD2. With V trimmed by 5 bases and J by 13 bases, 8 bases remained unmatched. CDR1 and CDR2 from the germline V gene are SGHTA and FQGNSA. This CDR3 contains 15 residues. CDR3 sequence reads: CASSRTGTSGGDQFF. In DNA form, the CDR3 reads TGTGCCAGCAGCCGTACCGGGACTAGCGGGGGGGACCAGTTCTTC. Full variable domain (remainder filled in from reference TRBV7-2 and TRBJ2-1): GAGVSQSPSNKVTEKGKDVELRCDPISGHTALYWYRQSLGQGLEFLIYFQGNSAPDKSGLPSDRFSAERTGGSVSTLTIQRTQQEDSAVYLCASSRTGTSGGDQFFGPGTRLTVL.

The chain joins TRBV24-1 to TRBJ2-3; 8 nucleotides align to TRBD1. The germline gives CDR1 KGHDR, CDR2 SFDVKD. The CDR3 is 17 residues long. With 3 bases clipped from V and 3 bases from J, the junction kept 10 bases outside the gene matches. This CDR3 reads CATSDRKDRERTDTQYF. The CDR3 bases are TGTGCCACCAGTGATCGAAAGGACAGGGAAAGGACAGATACGCAGTATTTT.

This clone has only a few counts. The gene calls are TRBV6-2 or TRBV6-3 and TRBJ2-1, with 13 bases that match TRBD2. The trim removed 4 bases at V and 5 bases at J, leaving 5 bases unmatched. Germline V gene sequence: CDR1 MNHEY, CDR2 SVGEGT. This CDR3 region has 16 residues. CDR3 DNA sequence: TGTGCCAGCAGTTCAACCGGGACTAGCGGGAACAATGAGCAGTTCTTC. The encoded protein is CASSSTGTSGNNEQFF.

This clone has just one count. The chain employs TRBV15 and TRBJ2-5; no clear D. The CDR3 is made up of 12 amino acids. CDR1 is LNHNV and CDR2 is YYDKDF in the germline V gene (reference sequence). V shed 3 bases and J shed 5 bases, with 7 bases lying between them. Here the CDR3 reads CATSRGWETQYF. CDR3 in DNA: TGTGCCACCAGCAGGGGGTGGGAGACCCAGTACTTC.

V is TRBV24-1 and J is TRBJ1-5; 11 bases are shared with TRBD1. J gave up 5 bases and V 9 bases, and 8 bases lay outside the gene matches. The CDR3 extends over 15 amino acids. CDR1 is KGHDR and CDR2 is SFDVKD in the germline V gene. CDR3 loop: CATPLRDRGYQPQHF. CDR3 in DNA: TGTGCCACCCCTCTCCGGGACAGGGGGTATCAGCCCCAGCATTTT.

This rearrangement joins TRBV6-5 to TRBJ2-7, with a weak D call TRBD2 (5 bases). Germline CDR1 and CDR2: MNHEY and SVGAGI. This CDR3 region has 14 residues. V was pared by 0 bases and J by 3 bases, with 9 bases between. CDR3 bases: TGTGCCAGCAGTTACTCATCCGGGAACTACGAGCAGTACTTC. As protein: CASSYSSGNYEQYF.

The CDR3 nucleotides are TGTGCCAGCTCACCCTCCGGGGCGTCGGGCTACACCTTC. Its protein product is CASSPSGASGYTF. This chain uses TRBV18 with TRBJ1-2; D is perhaps TRBD1 (5 bases). The CDR3 has 13 residues. The germline V and J ends were trimmed by 3 bases and 8 bases, with 13 bases remaining between them. The germline V gene encodes CDR1 KGHSH and CDR2 LQKENI.

This chain links TRBV6-5 with TRBJ1-1; D is uncertain. The germline CDR1 and CDR2 sequences are MNHEY and SVGAGI. This CDR3 comprises 14 residues. Trimming stripped 6 bases from V and 0 bases from J, with 11 bases between. The CDR3 DNA is TGTGCCAGCAGCCCCATCCTCATGAACACTGAAGCTTTCTTT. Translation gives CASSPILMNTEAFF.